The T cell receptor (beta chain) under discussion was sequenced for a study of blood T cell repertoires in COVID-19. For the study at large: The United States, Italy and Spain provided the acute and convalescent COVID-19 samples. T cells, B-cell-depleted T cells, or PBMCs provided the cDNA or gDNA that served as material.

Method: immunoSEQ multiplex PCR; TCRdb's copy keeps in-frame clones and lacks some. In the table there are under 70,000 clones, about 87% of which are singletons. V gave up 6 bases and J gave up 0 bases, with 3 bases separating them. The CDR3 is 12 residues long. Germline CDR1 and CDR2: LNHDA and SQIVND (reference sequence). Seattle cases were enrolled at active infection and followed longitudinally. The receptor was isolated from an older woman with COVID-19, enrolled during active disease. The gene calls are TRBV19 and TRBJ1-5; D is unclear. The sequenced material came from peripheral blood. Here the CDR3 reads CASSISNQPQHF. The CDR3, as DNA: TGTGCCAGTAGCATTAGCAATCAGCCCCAGCATTTT.